Each of the 17 T cell receptor beta chains below was sequenced from the same sample in a study of graft-versus-host responses after intestinal transplantation (dated by TCRdb to the early 2020s). The library came from the immunoSEQ multiplex PCR assay. This is the immuneACCESS table as TCRdb keeps it, with only in-frame sequences that have V and J called. A part of the clones is gone; compared with another copy, unresolved V genes explain less than half, and the rest is unexplained. This sample has around 15,000 clones in its table, and roughly 80% of those were observed once. The biggest ten clones account for 15% to 20% of the sample. To isolate intraepithelial and lamina propria lymphocytes from graft specimens, dithiothreitol, EDTA incubations and collagenase D digestion were used. The sample here was ileum tissue, taken around 96 days after intestinal transplant. All receptors derive from a human patient who received an intestinal transplant, so some T cells may come from the graft donor.

V usage is TRBV11-3 and J usage is TRBJ2-5; possible D gene TRBD2, 5 bases. The CDR3 runs 15 residues. V lost 1 base and J lost 2, with 11 bases in between. The germline V gene encodes CDR1 SGHNT and CDR2 YENEEA. CDR3 nucleotide sequence: TGTGCCAGCAGCTTAGGGCCAGCGGATCAAGAGACCCAGTACTTC. Its translation: CASSLGPADQETQYF.

The chain couples TRBV27 to TRBJ1-2; D gene ambiguous. Germline loops: CDR1 MNHEY, CDR2 SMNVEV (reference sequence). This CDR3 comprises 15 residues. The V end was cut by 5 bases, the J end by 3 bases, with 16 bases between. The CDR3 loop is CASSRHSKGDYGYTF. CDR3 nucleotides: TGTGCCAGCAGTCGTCACAGTAAGGGAGACTATGGCTACACCTTC.

V is TRBV6-5 and J is TRBJ2-1; unclear D gene. Germline V gene sequence: CDR1 MNHEY, CDR2 SVGAGI. With 7 bases removed from V and 1 base from J, the gap between germline ends came to 5 bases. CDR3 length: 12 amino acids. The DNA for the CDR3 is TGTGCCAGCAAAGCTTCCTACAATGAGCAGTTCTTC. Amino acids: CASKASYNEQFF.

This clone was observed a handful of times. V and J are TRBV5-4 and TRBJ2-5; D call uncertain. V was clipped by 7 bases and J by 4 bases, with 11 bases between them. Per germline, CDR1 SGHNT and CDR2 YYREEE (reference sequence). CDR3 length equals 12 residues. This CDR3 reads CASSLFLETQYF. The CDR3 region has the DNA TGTGCCAGCTCTCTTTTCCTAGAGACCCAGTACTTC.

This clone occurred once. The chain employs TRBV7-2 and TRBJ2-3, with a possible D match to TRBD2 (6 bases). The germline CDR1 and CDR2 sequences are SGHTA and FQGNSA. This CDR3 has 14 amino acids. The V end was cut by 5 bases, the J end by 3 bases, with 12 bases between. The CDR3 is CASSPGRQTDTQYF. The CDR3 nucleotides read TGTGCCAGCAGCCCCGGGAGACAGACAGATACGCAGTATTTT.

V usage is TRBV28 and J usage is TRBJ2-2; possibly TRBD2 for D (5 bases). This CDR3 contains 13 residues. CDR1 is MDHEN, CDR2 SYDVKM, per germline. Between the trimmed V and J ends, which lost 2 bases and 5 bases, there was a span of 6 bases. The CDR3 sequence is CASSLAGTGELFF. As DNA, the CDR3 is TGTGCCAGCAGTTTAGCGGGTACCGGGGAGCTGTTTTTT. Complete variable domain (other parts from reference TRBV28 and TRBJ2-2): DVKVTQSSRYLVKRTGEKVFLECVQDMDHENMFWYRQDPGLGLRLIYFSYDVKMKEKGDIPEGYSVSREKKERFSLILESASTNQTSMYLCASSLAGTGELFFGEGSRLTVL.

The rearrangement uses TRBV18 and TRBJ2-7; weak D call: TRBD2 (6 bases). The CDR3 is made up of 14 amino acids. Trimming stripped 3 bases from V and 5 bases from J, with 14 bases between. Germline V CDR1 and CDR2: KGHSH, LQKENI. CDR3 protein: CASSPGTPPDEQYF. In DNA form, the CDR3 reads TGTGCCAGCTCACCCGGGACTCCACCCGACGAGCAGTACTTC.

Here the CDR3 reads CASSLDLTSYEQYF. In nucleotides, the CDR3 is TGTGCCAGCAGCTTAGATCTGACAAGCTACGAGCAGTACTTC. The chain combines TRBV7-9 with TRBJ2-7; D remains unclear. CDR1 is SEHNR and CDR2 is FQNEAQ in the germline V gene (reference sequence). Trimming cost V 1 base and J 3 bases, with 10 bases left between them. CDR3 length equals 14 residues.

The V gene is TRBV6-6, the J gene TRBJ1-2; 9 nucleotides match TRBD1. V trimming: 5 bases; J trimming: 8 bases; junction bases outside the gene matches: 6. Germline V gene data show CDR1 as MNHNY and CDR2 as SVGAGI (reference sequence). This CDR3 has 13 residues. The CDR3 protein is CASSLGQGWGYTF. The CDR3 coding sequence is TGTGCCAGCAGTCTGGGACAGGGATGGGGCTACACCTTC.

This clone has only a few counts. The chain uses TRBV28 and TRBJ2-7; D possibly matches TRBD1 or TRBD2 (5 bases each). The V gene's germline CDR1 is MDHEN and CDR2 SYDVKM. The CDR3 consists of 13 residues. Trimming stripped 3 bases from V and 0 bases from J, with 6 bases between. The CDR3 DNA follows: TGTGCCAGCAGTTTGGGGGTCTCCTACGAGCAGTACTTC. This translates into CASSLGVSYEQYF.

This clone was seen more than once but under ten times. This rearrangement joins TRBV19 to TRBJ1-2, with D perhaps matching TRBD1 (5 bases). This CDR3 has 15 residues. Germline V lookup: CDR1 LNHDA, CDR2 SQIVND (reference sequence). The V gene lost 6 bases and the J gene lost 7 bases, with 21 bases spanning the gap. The CDR3 spells CASSSGTPGGSGYTF. Written as DNA, the CDR3 is TGTGCCAGTAGCTCCGGGACCCCGGGCGGGAGTGGCTACACCTTC.

This clone was observed a few times. V usage is TRBV7-4 and J usage is TRBJ1-2, with 7 bases identical to TRBD1. Unmatched junction bases numbered 16, after V lost 5 bases and J lost 4 bases. The CDR3 is 17 residues long. Germline CDR1 reads SGHVT; CDR2 reads SQSDAQ. CDR3 sequence reads: CASSPPVGTDYGYGYTF. Written as DNA, the CDR3 is TGTGCCAGCAGCCCCCCGGTAGGGACAGACTATGGCTATGGCTACACCTTC.

In DNA form, the CDR3 reads TGCGCCAGCAGCTTGGGACAGGGGGCTTACGAGCAGTACTTC. Translation: CASSLGQGAYEQYF. The V gene is TRBV5-1, the J gene TRBJ2-7, with 10 bases identical to TRBD1. The ends lost 0 bases at V and 4 bases at J; junction bases unmatched: 1. Germline CDR1 and CDR2: SGHRS and YFSETQ. CDR3 size: 14 residues.

The V and J genes are TRBV6-1 and TRBJ2-4, with TRBD2 as a possible D gene (5 bases). This CDR3 has 15 amino acids. Per germline, CDR1 MNHNS and CDR2 SASEGT. The V end was cut by 5 bases, the J end by 0 bases, with 11 bases between. The chain's CDR3 is CASSTRGLAKNIQYF. As DNA, the CDR3 is TGTGCCAGCAGTACACGGGGATTAGCCAAAAACATTCAGTACTTC.

The rearrangement links TRBV28 to TRBJ1-1; 9 bases align to TRBD1. The junction had 2 bases not matched to a gene; V was cut back by 5 bases and J by 7 bases. The CDR3 runs 12 residues. Germline V gives CDR1 MDHEN, CDR2 SYDVKM. CDR3 protein: CASSKTGGEAFF. CDR3 DNA sequence: TGTGCCAGCAGTAAGACAGGGGGTGAAGCTTTCTTT.

The chain joins TRBV7-3 to TRBJ1-2, with D hard to call. The CDR3 has 15 amino acids. Germline V gives CDR1 SGHTA, CDR2 FQGTGA. V was trimmed by 2 bases and J by 4 bases, leaving 14 bases between them. The CDR3: CASSLGQTGTYGYTF. CDR3 nucleotide sequence: TGTGCCAGCAGCTTAGGGCAAACGGGAACCTATGGCTACACCTTC.

This clone has a handful of counts. V and J are TRBV18 and TRBJ2-4, with D unclear. Germline CDR1 and CDR2: KGHSH and LQKENI. The CDR3 runs 14 residues. Trimming took off 6 bases at V and 8 bases at J, with 17 bases between the two ends. CDR3 nucleotide sequence: TGTGCCAGCTCGAGAGAACTCGGAAAGGACATTCAGTACTTC. This codes for CASSRELGKDIQYF.